One sample yielded the 25 T cell receptor beta chains listed below, sequenced in a study of T-cell reconstitution after alpha-beta-depleted transplantation in children (TCRdb year 2016). Library prep was done by PCR. Sequencing took place on an Illumina HiSeq 2500. To normalize quantification of the TCRbeta repertoire, the TCR libraries were built with molecular barcoding that relied on unique molecular identifiers. The public reads were reanalyzed by TCRdb: fastp trimming at Q25, MiXCR alignment, in-frame beta chains only. Rows are unified per CDR3 protein, each entry keeping the most common DNA and genes. The sample table records 300,000 or so distinct CDR3 sequences; 20% to 30% of these occur just once. Over 9.5% of the sample comes from the top ten. The treatment or condition label, as the study defines it: allogeneic hematopoietic cell transplantation with graft depleted of TCRalphabeta T cells and CD19 B cells.

The sequences come from PBMCs, mostly from graft donor cells, collected 180 days after TCRalphabeta/CD19-depleted stem cell transplant. These TCRs come from a male patient aged 10 to 17 who had a stem cell transplant for acute lymphoblastic leukemia, so the T cells may come from the graft donor.

The chain joins TRBV5-1 to TRBJ1-1, with 7 bases fitting TRBD1. Germline trimming cut 0 bases from V and 2 bases from J; bases unmatched to any gene: 7. The V gene's germline CDR1 is SGHRS and CDR2 YFSETQ. The CDR3 contains 16 residues. The chain's CDR3 is CASSLAPGQINTEAFF. In nucleotides, the CDR3 is TGCGCCAGCAGCTTGGCCCCGGGACAGATAAACACTGAAGCTTTCTTT.

The CDR3 region is CATSSEDSPLHF. For the CDR3, the DNA is TGTGCCACCAGCAGCGAGGATTCACCCCTCCACTTT. The chain recombines TRBV15 with TRBJ1-6; D gene ambiguous. Germline loops: CDR1 LNHNV, CDR2 YYDKDF (reference sequence). The V end was cut by 3 bases, the J end by 8 bases, with 5 bases between. This CDR3 spans 12 amino acids.

In this sample, this clonotype turned up a few times. The chain carries TRBV5-1 and TRBJ1-2, with 8 bases lining up with TRBD1. The CDR3 loop spans 17 amino acids. Trimming took 2 bases from V and 1 from J; bases not matched to a gene: 10. The germline gives CDR1 SGHRS, CDR2 YFSETQ. The CDR3 DNA follows: TGCGCCAGCAGCTTAAGGGCAGGGGGCGCCGGTAACTATGGCTACACCTTC. Translation: CASSLRAGGAGNYGYTF.

This clonotype was seen only a few times. Here the CDR3 reads CASAGLAGVGEQFF. The CDR3 DNA reads TGCGCCAGCGCCGGACTAGCGGGAGTGGGTGAGCAGTTCTTC. The gene calls are TRBV5-1 and TRBJ2-1, with 13 bases that match TRBD2. Per germline, CDR1 SGHRS and CDR2 YFSETQ. Unmatched junction bases numbered 7, after V lost 7 bases and J lost 9 bases. This CDR3 has 14 residues.

The chain is built from TRBV7-8 and TRBJ2-7; D not certain. V was clipped by 5 bases and J by 2 bases, with 22 bases between them. This CDR3 comprises 17 residues. CDR1 and CDR2 from the germline V gene are SGHVS and FQNEAQ. The CDR3 sequence: CASSQLLGRRHTYEQYF. In DNA, the CDR3 is TGTGCCAGCAGCCAGCTCCTGGGTAGGAGACACACCTACGAGCAGTACTTC.

The chain employs TRBV5-1 and TRBJ1-2; perhaps TRBD1 as D (6 bases). Germline CDR1 SGHRS, CDR2 YFSETQ. This CDR3 region has 18 residues. V was pared by 1 base and J by 5 bases, with 24 bases between. Here the CDR3 reads CASSLKPRANRGRYGYTF. CDR3 coding DNA: TGCGCCAGCAGCTTGAAACCTCGGGCGAACCGGGGGCGATATGGCTACACCTTC.

The chain recombines TRBV27 with TRBJ1-5; D uncertain. Trimming shortened V by 5 bases and J by 1 base, and 12 bases separated the two germline ends. Germline CDR1 reads MNHEY; CDR2 reads SMNVEV (reference sequence). This CDR3 contains 15 residues. The CDR3 is CASSQQLLSNQPQHF. The CDR3, as DNA: TGTGCCAGCAGTCAACAGCTTTTAAGCAATCAGCCCCAGCATTTT.

This clonotype was found a few times. This rearrangement joins TRBV7-6 to TRBJ2-3; TRBD2 aligns across 7 bases. Germline-derived CDR1 and CDR2 are SGHVS and FNYEAQ. This CDR3 region has 20 residues. With V trimmed by 7 bases and J by 0 bases, 22 bases remained unmatched. CDR3 protein: CASTIGPSGYFTSSTDTQYF. As DNA, the CDR3 is TGTGCCAGCACCATAGGGCCTAGCGGCTACTTCACCTCTAGCACAGATACGCAGTATTTT.

The table lists this clonotype with a few counts. This chain connects TRBV12-3 or TRBV12-4 to TRBJ1-1; maybe TRBD1 (5 bases). With 5 bases removed from V and 8 bases from J, the gap between germline ends came to 24 bases. CDR3 size: 16 residues. CDR3 sequence reads: CASSLTFSPGPGEAFF. CDR3 in DNA: TGTGCCAGCAGTCTAACGTTCTCTCCAGGGCCCGGAGAAGCTTTCTTT.

The chain uses TRBV10-3 and TRBJ2-3; 12 bases map to TRBD2. Germline V CDR1 and CDR2: ENHRY, SYGVKD. Trimming removed 5 bases from V and 2 bases from J; junction bases left unmatched: 14. This CDR3 comprises 19 residues. The CDR3 is CAISLRLAGVLKTTDTQYF. DNA for the CDR3: TGTGCCATCAGTCTCCGACTAGCGGGAGTATTGAAGACCACAGATACGCAGTATTTT.

This clonotype turned up a few times. The V gene is TRBV7-6, the J gene TRBJ2-5, with TRBD2 identical over 8 bases. This CDR3 has 15 residues. V lost 2 bases, J lost 5 bases, and 7 bases stayed unmatched. Germline values: CDR1 SGHVS, CDR2 FNYEAQ. CDR3 nucleotides: TGTGCCAGCAGCTTATCGGGGGCTAGCGGGGAGACCCAGTACTTC. It yields the protein CASSLSGASGETQYF.

This rearrangement joins TRBV5-1 to TRBJ1-2; unclear D gene. CDR1 and CDR2 from the germline V gene are SGHRS and YFSETQ. V lost 2 bases and J lost 2, with 7 bases in between. This CDR3 comprises 13 residues. CDR3: CASSFTVNYGYTF. The CDR3 bases are TGCGCCAGCAGCTTTACTGTGAACTATGGCTACACCTTC.

The V gene is TRBV19, the J gene TRBJ2-7, with 7 bases fitting TRBD1. V trimming: 8 bases; J trimming: 6 bases; junction bases outside the gene matches: 10. Germline V gene lookup returns CDR1 LNHDA and CDR2 SQIVND (reference sequence). The CDR3 length is 13 residues. The CDR3 bases are TGTGCCAGTGCGCAACGACAGGGTTTCGAGCAGTACTTC. This encodes CASAQRQGFEQYF.

In regard to this clonotype: This may come from a read error, since a much larger clone is one base off. CDR3 coding DNA: TGCGCCAGCAGAAAAGGGGGCAAACTAGCGGGGGTTACCTACGAGCAGTACTTC. This translates into CASRKGGKLAGVTYEQYF. The chain joins TRBV5-1 to TRBJ2-7, with 11 bases identical to TRBD2. V trimming: 5 bases; J trimming: 2 bases; junction bases outside the gene matches: 15. The germline CDR1 and CDR2 sequences are SGHRS and YFSETQ. The CDR3 extends over 18 amino acids.

J is TRBJ2-1 and V is TRBV15; 10 bases line up with TRBD2. The CDR3 spans 16 residues. J was trimmed by 8 bases and V by 0 bases; bases with no gene match: 7. Germline V gene lookup returns CDR1 LNHNV and CDR2 YYDKDF (reference sequence). CDR3 sequence: CATSRDPLAGVDEQFF. The DNA for the CDR3 is TGTGCCACCAGCAGAGATCCCCTAGCGGGAGTGGATGAGCAGTTCTTC.

V gene TRBV4-1 combines with J gene TRBJ2-3; 10 nucleotides match TRBD1. This CDR3 has 15 residues. V was pared by 6 bases and J by 5 bases, with 8 bases of the junction left unmatched. CDR1 MGHRA and CDR2 YSYEKL come from the germline V gene. The CDR3 here is CASSLGTGVLDTQYF. The CDR3 DNA reads TGCGCCAGCAGTCTCGGGACAGGGGTGTTAGATACGCAGTATTTT.

This clonotype has only a few counts. This chain uses TRBV10-1 with TRBJ2-7, with a possible D match to TRBD2 (6 bases). The CDR3 has 16 residues. V lost 9 bases and J lost 3, with 24 bases in between. Germline V CDR1 and CDR2: WNHNN, SYGVQD (reference sequence). CDR3 region: CARTGTTTEGFYEQYF. The CDR3 DNA is TGCGCCAGAACCGGGACGACAACGGAGGGGTTCTACGAGCAGTACTTC.

This clonotype appeared a few times. V gene TRBV7-9 combines with J gene TRBJ2-5; 11 bases line up with TRBD2. The CDR3 covers 16 residues. V was clipped by 5 bases and J by 1 base; unmatched bases: 6. Germline assignment: CDR1 SEHNR and CDR2 FQNEAQ (reference sequence). The DNA of the CDR3 is TGTGCCAGCAGCGCACCGGGACTAGCGGCCCAAGAGACCCAGTACTTC. This translates into CASSAPGLAAQETQYF.

The V call is TRBV12-3 or TRBV12-4, the J call TRBJ2-2; D is unresolved. The CDR3 sequence is 14 residues long. V gave up 6 bases and J gave up 2 bases, with 10 bases separating them. The CDR3 spells CASRPDLNTGELFF. The CDR3 coding sequence is TGTGCCAGCAGACCGGACCTTAACACCGGGGAGCTGTTTTTT.

This chain's CDR3 is CASSPSTGADTQYF. Written as DNA, the CDR3 is TGCGCCAGCTCCCCTTCGACTGGGGCAGATACGCAGTATTTT. The chain is built from TRBV5-1 and TRBJ2-3; D not certain. Trimming removed 7 bases from V and 4 bases from J, with 16 bases in between. The CDR3 covers 14 residues. Germline CDR1 is SGHRS and CDR2 is YFSETQ.

The V gene is TRBV4-1, the J gene TRBJ2-2, with unresolved D. Germline lookup yields CDR1 MGHRA and CDR2 YSYEKL. The ends were cut back, 4 bases at V and 1 base at J, with 10 bases in the middle. This CDR3 is 15 amino acids long. CDR3 region: CASSPHGRNTGELFF. The CDR3 region has the DNA TGCGCCAGCAGCCCACATGGGCGGAACACCGGGGAGCTGTTTTTT.

The chain recombines TRBV20-1 with TRBJ2-1; 13 bases fit TRBD2. Germline V gene sequence: CDR1 DFQATT, CDR2 SNEGSKA (reference sequence). This CDR3 is 20 amino acids long. J was trimmed by 0 bases and V by 1 base; bases with no gene match: 12. The CDR3 spells CSARGLSGTSGTLSYNEQFF. For the CDR3, the DNA is TGCAGTGCTAGAGGTCTCTCCGGGACTAGCGGGACCCTCTCCTACAATGAGCAGTTCTTC.

The CDR3 reads CASSQRALAGVLNEQFF. CDR3 DNA sequence: TGCGCCAGCAGCCAACGGGCACTAGCGGGAGTTCTGAATGAGCAGTTCTTC. V gene TRBV4-1 combines with J gene TRBJ2-1; 11 positions agree with TRBD2. The CDR3 is 17 amino acids. The ends lost 2 bases at V and 7 bases at J; junction bases unmatched: 10. Germline loops: CDR1 MGHRA, CDR2 YSYEKL.

The V gene is TRBV5-1, the J gene TRBJ2-3; 8 positions match TRBD2. Germline CDR1 and CDR2: SGHRS and YFSETQ. The CDR3 is made up of 16 amino acids. V was clipped by 0 bases and J by 2 bases; unmatched bases: 5. CDR3 sequence reads: CASSLGSGRPTDTQYF. The CDR3 nucleotides read TGCGCCAGCAGCTTGGGGAGCGGGAGACCCACAGATACGCAGTATTTT.

J is TRBJ2-1 and V is TRBV12-3 or TRBV12-4, with D possibly matching TRBD1 (6 bases). V was pared by 5 bases and J by 1 base, with 12 bases between. This CDR3 comprises 15 residues. The CDR3: CASSRGGISYNEQFF. CDR3 sequence (DNA): TGTGCCAGCAGTCGAGGGGGAATATCCTACAATGAGCAGTTCTTC.